Each of the 14 T cell receptor beta chains below was sequenced from the same sample in a study of early stage breast cancer tumors. This table comes from immunoSEQ multiplex PCR, and its TCRdb copy is limited to in-frame clones, with some not included. The sample carries about 1,500 clones, around 77% recorded once. Material: normal breast tissue next to the tumor. The receptors derive from a person aged 45-60 years with breast cancer.

On this clone: The junction shows a germline mismatch at one end, possibly a read error. The rearrangement uses TRBV7-7 and TRBJ2-1, with 12 bases fitting TRBD2. Germline V gene sequence: CDR1 SSHAT, CDR2 FNYEAQ (reference sequence). The CDR3 has 18 amino acids. The CDR3 bases are TGTGCTAGCAGCTTAAGTCCGACTAGCGGGGGTTACTACAATGAGCAGTTCTTC. Translated, it gives CASSLSPTSGGYYNEQFF. The variable domain in full, with the rest retrieved from reference TRBV7-7 and TRBJ2-1, is GAGVSQSPRYKVTKRGQDVTLRCDPISSHATLYWYQQALGQGPEFLTYFNYEAQPDKSGLPSDRFSAERPEGSISTLTIQRTEQRDSAMYRCASSLSPTSGGYYNEQFFGPGTRLTVL.

The chain links TRBV9 to TRBJ2-2; TRBD1 aligns across 8 bases. The ends lost 0 bases at V and 6 bases at J; junction bases unmatched: 1. The CDR3 length is 14 residues. Per germline, CDR1 SGDLS and CDR2 YYNGEE. The CDR3 protein is CASSVVQGAGELFF. The CDR3, as DNA: TGTGCCAGCAGCGTAGTACAGGGGGCCGGGGAGCTGTTTTTT.

In DNA, the CDR3 is TGCGCCAGCAGCTTGGACAGGGGTAGAGAGACCCAGTACTTC. Protein product: CASSLDRGRETQYF. The gene calls are TRBV5-1 and TRBJ2-5, with TRBD1 matching over 7 bases. The V and J ends lost 0 bases and 4 bases, in that order; junction bases with no gene match: 3. Germline assignment: CDR1 SGHRS and CDR2 YFSETQ. The length of the CDR3 is 14 residues.

The chain carries TRBV7-6 and TRBJ2-1; D possibly corresponds to TRBD1 (6 bases). From germline, CDR1 is SGHVS and CDR2 FNYEAQ. The ends were cut back, 7 bases at V and 3 bases at J, with 13 bases in the middle. CDR3 size: 14 residues. The DNA of the CDR3 is TGTGCCAGCACTTTACAGGGTCTCTACAATGAGCAGTTCTTC. It specifies CASTLQGLYNEQFF. Supplemented by reference TRBV7-6 and TRBJ2-1, the full variable domain reads GAGVSQSPRYKVTKRGQDVALRCDPISGHVSLYWYRQALGQGPEFLTYFNYEAQQDKSGLPNDRFSAERPEGSISTLTIQRTEQRDSAMYRCASTLQGLYNEQFFGPGTRLTVL.

This chain uses TRBV13 with TRBJ2-3; 8 nucleotides match TRBD1. Germline assignment: CDR1 PRHDT and CDR2 FYEKMQ (reference sequence). V lost 1 base and J lost 5; bases outside the gene matches: 2. The CDR3 covers 14 residues. This CDR3 reads CASSLVDREDTQYF. CDR3 nucleotide sequence: TGTGCCAGCAGCTTAGTGGACAGGGAAGATACGCAGTATTTT. The variable domain in full, completed from reference TRBV13 and TRBJ2-3, reads AAGVIQSPRHLIKEKRETATLKCYPIPRHDTVYWYQQGPGQDPQFLISFYEKMQSDKGSIPDRFSAQQFSDYHSELNMSSLELGDSALYFCASSLVDREDTQYFGPGTRLTVL.

The chain is built from TRBV14 and TRBJ2-6; D uncertain. Trimming removed 1 base from V and 0 bases from J, with 4 bases in between. Germline V gene lookup returns CDR1 SGHDN and CDR2 FVKESK. This CDR3 region has 15 residues. This chain's CDR3 is CASSQGHSGANVLTF. CDR3 nucleotides: TGTGCCAGCAGCCAAGGCCACTCTGGGGCCAACGTCCTGACTTTC. The entire variable domain, with the rest obtained from reference TRBV14 and TRBJ2-6, is as follows: EAGVTQFPSHSVIEKGQTVTLRCDPISGHDNLYWYRRVMGKEIKFLLHFVKESKQDESGMPNNRFLAERTGGTYSTLKVQPAELEDSGVYFCASSQGHSGANVLTFGAGSRLTVL.

This rearrangement joins TRBV7-8 to TRBJ2-3; D remains unclear. The CDR3 is made up of 16 amino acids. CDR1 SGHVS and CDR2 FQNEAQ come from the germline V gene. V was pared by 5 bases and J by 0 bases, with 15 bases between. CDR3 coding DNA: TGTGCCAGCAGCCCCGGCGTCTTCCTTAGCACAGATACGCAGTATTTT. It translates to CASSPGVFLSTDTQYF. Using reference TRBV7-8 and TRBJ2-3 for the parts outside the CDR3, the full variable domain is GAGVSQSPRYKVAKRGQDVALRCDPISGHVSLFWYQQALGQGPEFLTYFQNEAQLDKSGLPSDRFFAERPEGSVSTLKIQRTQQEDSAVYLCASSPGVFLSTDTQYFGPGTRLTVL.

In this sample, this clone turned up a few times. The V gene is TRBV5-1, the J gene TRBJ1-1; tentatively, D is TRBD1 (6 bases). Per germline, CDR1 SGHRS and CDR2 YFSETQ. Trimming shortened V by 4 bases and J by 4 bases, and 11 bases separated the two germline ends. CDR3 length equals 13 residues. The CDR3 nucleotides read TGCGCCAGCAGCCCTGGACAGCCCACTGAAGCTTTCTTT. It codes for CASSPGQPTEAFF.

This clone was detected a few times. The chain recombines TRBV20-1 with TRBJ2-7, with D tentatively TRBD2 (6 bases). Germline V CDR1 and CDR2: DFQATT, SNEGSKA (reference sequence). The CDR3 contains 11 residues. CDR3 loop: CGASGDYEQYF. CDR3 coding DNA: TGCGGGGCATCGGGAGACTACGAGCAGTACTTC.

The chain recombines TRBV7-2 with TRBJ2-2; TRBD2 matches 7 bases. The germline CDR1 and CDR2 sequences are SGHTA and FQGNSA. This CDR3 comprises 15 residues. V was clipped by 3 bases and J by 1 base; unmatched bases: 2. Here the CDR3 reads CASSFSGGNTGELFF. CDR3 DNA: TGTGCCAGCAGCTTTTCGGGGGGGAACACCGGGGAGCTGTTTTTT.

This chain links TRBV7-9 with TRBJ1-2; D unresolved. Germline V gene sequence: CDR1 SEHNR, CDR2 FQNEAQ (reference sequence). Trimming removed 6 bases at V and 8 bases at J, with 13 bases between. The CDR3 consists of 12 residues. The CDR3 region is CASSVRVEGYTF. The CDR3 DNA reads TGTGCCAGCAGTGTTCGCGTCGAAGGCTACACCTTC. Together with reference TRBV7-9 and TRBJ1-2, the CDR3 gives the full variable domain: DTGVSQNPRHKITKRGQNVTFRCDPISEHNRLYWYRQTLGQGPEFLTYFQNEAQLEKSRLLSDRFSAERPKGSFSTLEIQRTEQGDSAMYLCASSVRVEGYTFGSGTRLTVV.

The CDR3 here is CATKLGVHNEQFF. The CDR3 nucleotides read TGCGCCACCAAACTAGGGGTACACAATGAGCAGTTCTTC. V is TRBV23-1 and J is TRBJ2-1; D possibly uses TRBD1 or TRBD2 (5 bases each). TRBV23-1 counts as an open reading frame of uncertain function. Deletions cut 10 bases from V and 5 bases from J, with 15 bases between. This CDR3 region has 13 residues.

This chain joins TRBV2 and TRBJ2-5, with 7 bases identical to TRBD2. The germline V gene has CDR1 SNHLY and CDR2 FYNNEI. Losses at the gene ends were 6 bases for V and 2 bases for J; bases not matched to a gene: 3. CDR3 size: 13 residues. The CDR3 DNA reads TGTGCCAGCAGGGGAGGGTTGCAAGAGACCCAGTACTTC. Encoded protein: CASRGGLQETQYF.

The chain uses TRBV11-2 and TRBJ1-6; 7 positions match TRBD1. The trim removed 0 bases at V and 7 bases at J, leaving 6 bases unmatched. This CDR3 contains 16 residues. Looked up from germline, CDR1 is SGHAT and CDR2 is FQNNGV. CDR3 protein: CASSLEAGQSNSPLHF. The CDR3 nucleotides are TGTGCCAGCAGCTTAGAAGCGGGACAGTCCAATTCACCCCTCCACTTT.